This T cell receptor (beta chain) was profiled in a study of long-term antiretroviral therapy in people with HIV (dated by TCRdb to 2021 to 2024). As for the study more broadly: Collection of the earliest samples took place about a decade ahead of the 2015 WHO recommendation for immediate ART, at a time when ART was typically delayed until CD4 counts fell. A total of over 150 cryopreserved PBMC samples came from 25 to 35 adults with confirmed HIV infection and were collected serially over a mean of roughly six years (range 1-12). A retrospective serial study tested whether changes in peripheral blood TRB repertoire composition and diversity were associated with ART initiation and durable HIV suppression. About 35% of the 30 participants with HIV were female. No cross-contamination during QIAcube processing was shown when test extractions of a monoclonal T-cell line were performed alongside about 30 polyclonal samples. Here is what the overall study found, with its caveats: Inferences about post-ART repertoire changes are limited because no data were available on ART adherence, viral resistance or therapy changes. At every time point, the repertoire was dominated by expanded TRB clones first identified before ART initiation, although this dominance fluctuated and, in many PLHIV, declined after ART. Limited PBMC availability meant only the TCR beta chain was sequenced, without alpha chain pairing. Starting ART was linked to a significant rise in TRB diversity, yet even with long-term ART the diversity remained significantly lower than in transplant donor controls. CDR3 length ranges in HIV repertoires were narrower than in controls, and network structure suggested an antigen-experienced repertoire with only a slight naive shift after ART. Because cell numbers in pre-ART samples were limited, unsorted PBMC were profiled instead of sorted CD4+ and CD8+ T cells. The samples were dated from the mid-2000s to the late 2010s, and the ART regimens that were used may be less effective than current ART regimens.

To be included, a participant needed at least one PBMC sample from before ART initiation plus at least two post-ART samples. Treatment was received in the United States of America by all participants with HIV. Before DNA extraction, cryopreserved samples of roughly 0.9-11 million PBMC were thawed and then washed. At the time of the earliest PBMC sample for each participant with HIV, ages ranged from about 20 to 54 years. PBMC samples were contributed by each participant from 1-4 timepoints before ART initiation and 2-8 timepoints after ART initiation, with a median of 7 samples. For every participant, serial HIV viral load, CD4+ T-cell count, ART history and demographic data were obtained. Genomic DNA was extracted from unsorted PBMC with a Qiagen kit on a QIAcube, with processing performed in batches of 12 samples. Of note for this clone: Its antigen remains unidentified. No base quality information exists; no much larger clone differs at one position.

The immunoSEQ hsTCRB v3.0 assay was used at survey level resolution to sequence the TRB variable region. The targeted TRB sequencing depth was 40,000-50,000 T-cell genomes per sample. TRB libraries were pooled and sequenced on an Illumina MiSeq using a v3 150-cycle kit. On the authors' methods: Repertoire analysis was performed in R inside a reproducible Nextflow workflow that covered QC, data transformation and analysis. Custom analyses were implemented in LymphoSeq2, an R package for AIRR-Seq data exploration. A handful of samples that yielded fewer than 5000 total TRB sequences were excluded, so that some 190 HIV repertoires were analyzed. Among the 180 to 200 HIV repertoires that were kept, 59 were collected before ART initiation and 120 to 140 were collected after ART initiation. Repertoires were downsampled to 5000 TRB nucleotide sequences, with summary statistics averaged over 100 downsampling iterations. Only TRB sequences with CDR3 regions of at least seven amino acids were retained for analysis. Diversity was measured with a Shannon entropy-derived clonality score and the Gini coefficient. In the repertoire networks, any two of the top 5000 CDR3 amino acid sequences were connected whenever the two sequences differed by an edit distance of one. Antigen specificity groups and MHC restriction were predicted for TRB CDR3 amino acid sequences with GLIPH2. CDR3 amino acid sequences were matched against VDJdb and McPAS-TCR to flag known CMV, EBV, HIV or tissue antigen associations. Pre-ART, post-ART and control groups were compared with Wilcoxon signed-rank tests and Holm-Bonferroni correction. Held by TCRdb, this immuneACCESS table contains in-frame sequences only and omits some clones. Under half of the omission traces to an unresolved V gene where checked; the cause of the rest is unknown. The D gene and trimming were derived from the DNA, and the V and J assignments and clone size from that table. The sample table records over 15,000 clones; less than 85% of these occur just once. Under 15% of the sample rests with the top ten.

Its CDR3 holds 13 amino acids, cysteine through phenylalanine. The sequence is cut down to CDR3 DNA, 39 bases in frame from base 1. The germline V gene encodes CDR1 MNHNS and CDR2 SASEGT. V and J are truncated by 3 bases and 10 bases respectively, leaving an intervening sequence of 15 bases. The rearrangement combines TRBV6-1 with TRBJ1-2; the D gene is not confidently resolved. The input for sequencing was unsorted PBMCs, taken 0.5 years before starting antiretroviral therapy. This TCR was sampled from a woman aged 45-59 years with HIV. This receptor has the CDR3 CASSETPAGAYTF. In nucleotides, the sequence is TGTGCCAGCAGTGAGACACCCGCGGGAGCCTACACCTTC.